This is a list of T cell receptor beta chains from one sample in a study of blood T cells in healthy people across ages. TCRdb re-derived calls from the 5' RACE reads in MiXCR, one entry per CDR3 protein. Here the sample spans about a million distinct CDR3 sequences, just over 50% being singletons. Sequencing was done on a sample of blood. Receptors were obtained from a woman aged 55-70 years in good health. The CDR3 runs from the conserved cysteine through the conserved F or W. The order of the fields is V gene, D gene, J gene, clone size, CDR3 protein, CDR3 DNA. A D gene is named only where the DNA matches it firmly. Only part of the rows carry a size: once, few, many, or a class if the clone is expanded.

v_gene: TRBV6-1; d_gene: .; j_gene: TRBJ2-7; abundance: .; CDR3aa: CASTLGATYEQYF; CDR3nt: TGTGCCAGCACTCTTGGGGCTACCTACGAGCAGTACTTC
v_gene: TRBV12-3/TRBV12-4; d_gene: TRBD1; j_gene: TRBJ2-7; abundance: .; CDR3aa: CASGMGQGVMLYF; CDR3nt: TGTGCCAGCGGAATGGGACAGGGGGTTATGCTGTACTTC
v_gene: TRBV12-3/TRBV12-4; d_gene: .; j_gene: TRBJ2-3; abundance: .; CDR3aa: CASSSLRGTTDTQYF; CDR3nt: TGTGCCAGCAGTTCTCTAAGGGGGACCACAGATACGCAGTATTTT
v_gene: TRBV28; d_gene: TRBD1; j_gene: TRBJ1-2; abundance: .; CDR3aa: CASNQPGQGTNYGYTF; CDR3nt: TGTGCCAGCAACCAGCCGGGACAGGGGACTAACTATGGCTACACCTTC
v_gene: TRBV29-1; d_gene: .; j_gene: TRBJ2-5; abundance: once; CDR3aa: CSTLASQETQYF; CDR3nt: TGCAGCACATTAGCGTCCCAAGAGACCCAGTACTTC
v_gene: TRBV7-3; d_gene: .; j_gene: TRBJ2-1; abundance: .; CDR3aa: CASSSRTDNEQFF; CDR3nt: TGTGCCAGCAGCTCCAGGACCGACAATGAGCAGTTCTTC
v_gene: TRBV20-1; d_gene: TRBD2; j_gene: TRBJ2-1; abundance: few; CDR3aa: CRTGTRNNEQFF; CDR3nt: TGCAGGACGGGGACTAGAAACAATGAGCAGTTCTTC
v_gene: TRBV15; d_gene: TRBD1; j_gene: TRBJ2-3; abundance: .; CDR3aa: CATSKDRAADTQYF; CDR3nt: TGTGCCACCAGTAAGGACAGGGCCGCAGATACGCAGTATTTT
v_gene: TRBV5-1; d_gene: .; j_gene: TRBJ1-2; abundance: few; CDR3aa: CASRGDGNYGYTF; CDR3nt: TGCGCCAGCAGGGGGGACGGGAACTATGGCTACACCTTC
v_gene: TRBV10-2; d_gene: .; j_gene: TRBJ1-1; abundance: few; CDR3aa: CACLASFYVGNTEAFF; CDR3nt: TGCGCCTGCCTGGCGTCATTTTACGTTGGGAACACTGAAGCTTTCTTT
v_gene: TRBV18; d_gene: TRBD1; j_gene: TRBJ2-5; abundance: once; CDR3aa: CASSPQRTGKETQYF; CDR3nt: TGTGCCAGCTCACCCCAAAGGACAGGGAAAGAGACCCAGTACTTC
v_gene: TRBV20-1; d_gene: .; j_gene: TRBJ2-6; abundance: once; CDR3aa: CSARTKIHSAANVLTF; CDR3nt: TGCAGTGCTAGGACTAAAATCCACTCTGCAGCCAACGTCCTGACTTTC
v_gene: TRBV3-1; d_gene: TRBD2; j_gene: TRBJ2-5; abundance: few; CDR3aa: CASSQDLRASGRLETQYF; CDR3nt: TGTGCCAGCAGCCAAGATCTACGGGCTAGCGGGAGGTTGGAGACCCAGTACTTC
v_gene: TRBV14; d_gene: TRBD2; j_gene: TRBJ2-4; abundance: few; CDR3aa: CASSLASGSTGWYF; CDR3nt: TGTGCCAGCAGCCTAGCTAGCGGGAGTACCGGGTGGTACTTC
v_gene: TRBV7-3; d_gene: .; j_gene: TRBJ2-1; abundance: .; CDR3aa: CASSFSPSYNEQFF; CDR3nt: TGTGCCAGCAGCTTCTCCCCTTCATACAATGAGCAGTTCTTC
v_gene: TRBV5-6; d_gene: TRBD2; j_gene: TRBJ2-3; abundance: .; CDR3aa: CASSGSTSRYF; CDR3nt: TGTGCCAGCAGCGGATCGACTAGCAGGTATTTT
v_gene: TRBV20-1; d_gene: .; j_gene: TRBJ2-7; abundance: .; CDR3aa: CSASQVSEGEQYF; CDR3nt: TGCAGTGCTAGCCAAGTAAGCGAGGGCGAGCAGTACTTC
v_gene: TRBV7-2; d_gene: TRBD1; j_gene: TRBJ2-3; abundance: once; CDR3aa: CASRPGQVFTDTQYF; CDR3nt: TGTGCCAGCAGGCCGGGACAGGTTTTCACAGATACGCAGTATTTT
v_gene: TRBV29-1; d_gene: TRBD1; j_gene: TRBJ1-2; abundance: .; CDR3aa: CSVEDQLGTVEANYGYTF; CDR3nt: TGCAGCGTTGAAGATCAGCTTGGGACAGTCGAAGCTAACTATGGCTACACCTTC
v_gene: TRBV21-1; d_gene: .; j_gene: TRBJ1-5; abundance: .; CDR3aa: CASGRKIRANQPQHF; CDR3nt: TGTGCCAGCGGTAGGAAAATCAGGGCTAATCAGCCCCAGCATTTT
v_gene: TRBV20-1; d_gene: .; j_gene: TRBJ2-4; abundance: .; CDR3aa: CSARELDLAKNIQYF; CDR3nt: TGCAGTGCTAGAGAACTAGACTTAGCCAAAAACATTCAGTACTTC
v_gene: TRBV29-1; d_gene: .; j_gene: TRBJ2-7; abundance: few; CDR3aa: CSVEGGEVRGVHEQYF; CDR3nt: TGCAGCGTTGAAGGCGGGGAGGTCAGGGGAGTCCACGAGCAGTACTTC
v_gene: TRBV6-2/TRBV6-3; d_gene: .; j_gene: TRBJ1-1; abundance: .; CDR3aa: CASSPPGRHTEAFF; CDR3nt: TGTGCCAGCAGTCCCCCGGGGAGGCACACTGAAGCTTTCTTT
v_gene: TRBV7-2; d_gene: TRBD2; j_gene: TRBJ2-3; abundance: .; CDR3aa: CAGSPRIGAGGEPDTQYF; CDR3nt: TGTGCCGGCAGCCCTAGAATAGGGGCGGGAGGGGAGCCAGATACGCAGTATTTT
v_gene: TRBV7-9; d_gene: TRBD1; j_gene: TRBJ2-5; abundance: many; CDR3aa: CASSPRDRDVETQYF; CDR3nt: TGTGCCAGCAGCCCCCGGGACAGGGATGTGGAGACCCAGTACTTC
v_gene: TRBV6-5; d_gene: TRBD2; j_gene: TRBJ2-1; abundance: .; CDR3aa: CASSPREASYNEQFF; CDR3nt: TGTGCCAGCAGTCCTCGGGAGGCCTCCTACAATGAGCAGTTCTTC
v_gene: TRBV4-3; d_gene: .; j_gene: TRBJ2-3; abundance: .; CDR3aa: CASSSGLRGSSTDTQYF; CDR3nt: TGCGCCAGCAGCAGCGGGCTGCGGGGATCTAGCACAGATACGCAGTATTTT
v_gene: TRBV7-2; d_gene: .; j_gene: TRBJ2-7; abundance: .; CDR3aa: CASSLMASLQPRGSNEQYF; CDR3nt: TGTGCCAGCAGCTTAATGGCGTCACTACAACCTAGGGGGTCCAATGAGCAGTACTTC
v_gene: TRBV7-9; d_gene: .; j_gene: TRBJ2-6; abundance: .; CDR3aa: CASSSQPFSGANVLTF; CDR3nt: TGTGCCAGCAGCTCACAACCATTCTCTGGGGCCAACGTCCTGACTTTC
v_gene: TRBV10-3; d_gene: TRBD2; j_gene: TRBJ2-1; abundance: many; CDR3aa: CAIRLSGSSNEQFF; CDR3nt: TGTGCCATCAGGTTGAGCGGGAGTAGCAATGAGCAGTTCTTC
v_gene: TRBV7-9; d_gene: TRBD1; j_gene: TRBJ1-2; abundance: .; CDR3aa: CASSLGTGAPGYTF; CDR3nt: TGTGCCAGCAGCTTAGGGACAGGGGCGCCTGGCTACACCTTC
v_gene: TRBV28; d_gene: .; j_gene: TRBJ1-5; abundance: few; CDR3aa: CASRKQDVQPQHF; CDR3nt: TGTGCCAGCAGGAAACAGGATGTTCAGCCCCAGCATTTT
v_gene: TRBV20-1; d_gene: .; j_gene: TRBJ2-2; abundance: .; CDR3aa: CSARDLGTGELFF; CDR3nt: TGCAGTGCTAGAGATCTGGGCACCGGGGAGCTGTTTTTT
v_gene: TRBV29-1; d_gene: .; j_gene: TRBJ2-7; abundance: .; CDR3aa: CSVEDPPGAYEQYF; CDR3nt: TGCAGCGTTGAAGATCCGCCCGGGGCCTACGAGCAGTACTTC
v_gene: TRBV2; d_gene: .; j_gene: TRBJ1-6; abundance: .; CDR3aa: CASSVTMENSPLHF; CDR3nt: TGTGCCAGCAGCGTCACAATGGAGAATTCACCCCTCCACTTT
v_gene: TRBV3-1; d_gene: .; j_gene: TRBJ2-7; abundance: .; CDR3aa: CASSPRLLTYEQYF; CDR3nt: TGTGCCAGCAGCCCCCGCCTCTTGACCTACGAGCAGTACTTC
v_gene: TRBV29-1; d_gene: .; j_gene: TRBJ2-7; abundance: few; CDR3aa: CSVGNGRSYEQYF; CDR3nt: TGCAGCGTTGGAAACGGAAGGTCCTACGAGCAGTACTTC
v_gene: TRBV6-1; d_gene: .; j_gene: TRBJ2-4; abundance: .; CDR3aa: CASSSQPRAKNIQYF; CDR3nt: TGTGCCAGCAGTTCGCAACCGCGAGCCAAAAACATTCAGTACTTC
v_gene: TRBV9; d_gene: TRBD2; j_gene: TRBJ2-1; abundance: .; CDR3aa: CASSAGLAVSSYNEQFF; CDR3nt: TGTGCCAGCAGCGCAGGACTAGCGGTTAGTTCCTACAATGAGCAGTTCTTC
v_gene: TRBV7-7; d_gene: TRBD1; j_gene: TRBJ2-6; abundance: .; CDR3aa: CASSLGGTGRGGANVLTF; CDR3nt: TGTGCCAGCAGCTTAGGCGGGACAGGGAGAGGTGGGGCCAACGTCCTGACTTTC
v_gene: TRBV18; d_gene: .; j_gene: TRBJ2-1; abundance: .; CDR3aa: CASLEPPKYNEQFF; CDR3nt: TGTGCCAGCTTAGAACCACCTAAATACAATGAGCAGTTCTTC
v_gene: TRBV5-1; d_gene: .; j_gene: TRBJ2-2; abundance: .; CDR3aa: CASSLAFPWEFLRLYTGELFF; CDR3nt: TGCGCCAGCAGCTTGGCCTTTCCGTGGGAGTTTCTCAGGCTTTACACCGGGGAGCTGTTTTTT
v_gene: TRBV4-1; d_gene: TRBD2; j_gene: TRBJ2-7; abundance: .; CDR3aa: CASSQDQGLAGDNEQYF; CDR3nt: TGCGCCAGCAGCCAAGATCAAGGACTAGCGGGAGACAATGAGCAGTACTTC
v_gene: TRBV3-1; d_gene: TRBD2; j_gene: TRBJ2-1; abundance: few; CDR3aa: CASRNSGSNEQFF; CDR3nt: TGTGCCAGCAGGAATAGCGGGAGCAATGAGCAGTTCTTC
v_gene: TRBV6-5; d_gene: .; j_gene: TRBJ2-1; abundance: .; CDR3aa: CASSYSGSLVNEQFF; CDR3nt: TGTGCCAGCAGTTACTCAGGCAGCCTGGTCAATGAGCAGTTCTTC
v_gene: TRBV7-9; d_gene: TRBD2; j_gene: TRBJ2-7; abundance: .; CDR3aa: CASTFSGLADNEQYF; CDR3nt: TGTGCCAGTACCTTCTCGGGACTAGCGGACAATGAGCAGTACTTC
v_gene: TRBV2; d_gene: .; j_gene: TRBJ2-3; abundance: .; CDR3aa: CASSTLVLGLDTQYF; CDR3nt: TGTGCCAGCAGCACTCTAGTCCTAGGATTAGATACGCAGTATTTT
v_gene: TRBV11-2; d_gene: .; j_gene: TRBJ2-1; abundance: .; CDR3aa: CASSLGPTYGQFF; CDR3nt: TGTGCCAGCAGCTTAGGGCCAACCTATGGGCAGTTCTTC